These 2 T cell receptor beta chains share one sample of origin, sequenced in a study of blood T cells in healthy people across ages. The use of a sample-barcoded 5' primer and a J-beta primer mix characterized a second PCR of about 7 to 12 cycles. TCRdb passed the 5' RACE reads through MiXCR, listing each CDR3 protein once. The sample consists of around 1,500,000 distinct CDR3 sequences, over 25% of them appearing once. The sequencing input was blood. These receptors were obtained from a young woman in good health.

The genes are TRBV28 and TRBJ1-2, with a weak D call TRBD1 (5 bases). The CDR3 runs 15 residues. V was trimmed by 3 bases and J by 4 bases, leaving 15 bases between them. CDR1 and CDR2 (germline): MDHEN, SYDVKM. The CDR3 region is CASSFRMRGSYGYTF. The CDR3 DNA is TGTGCCAGCAGTTTCCGAATGAGGGGTAGCTATGGCTACACCTTC.

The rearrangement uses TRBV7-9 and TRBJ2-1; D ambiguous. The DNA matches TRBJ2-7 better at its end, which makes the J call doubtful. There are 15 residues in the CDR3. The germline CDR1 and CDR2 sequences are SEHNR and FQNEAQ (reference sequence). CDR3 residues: CASSLAPPNWNEQYF. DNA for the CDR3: TGTGCCAGCAGCTTAGCGCCCCCGAATTGGAATGAGCAGTACTTC.